This section outlines one T cell receptor beta chain sequence together with its context. What this receptor recognizes is not known. No qualities accompany the bases; no much larger clone lies one base away. The record originates from a study of blood T cell repertoires in COVID-19 (dated by TCRdb to between 2020 and 2021). Regarding the research as a whole: Collaborator samples came from the United States, Italy and Spain and covered acute and convalescent phases of COVID-19. The material from the prospective study consisted of cDNA or gDNA derived from T cells, B-cell-depleted T cells, or PBMCs. Subjects who had been exposed to COVID-19, were actively infected with it, or had recovered from it provided the deeply sampled blood TCRbeta repertoires that made up the dataset. The repertoires were made available in a free public database intended to serve as a resource for research on the immune response to SARS-CoV-2. Samples came from the ongoing ImmuneRACE study (first 160 participants) plus 1,254 subjects from 6 global collaborators. Nearly every sample came with metadata listing a de-identified subject ID, COVID-19 status, age in years and sex. Where available, HLA class I and class II types were taken from metadata supplied by the sample provider and were not determined by assay-based typing. Overall results and qualifications from the work: How much clinical and demographic metadata was included differed by source and by participant, and the metadata was provided uncurated.

TCRbeta CDR3 regions were amplified from genomic DNA using the immunoSEQ Assay, a bias-controlled multiplex PCR. On the authors' methods: The number of nucleated cells in each sample was estimated from the amplification of reference gene primers within the assay. To quantify the absolute abundance of each unique TCRbeta CDR3 rearrangement, sequence reads were collapsed and filtered. For each sample, productive Simpson clonality was calculated by taking the square root of Simpson's diversity index across productive rearrangements. Held by TCRdb, this immuneACCESS table contains in-frame sequences only and omits some clones. Under half of the omission traces to an unresolved V gene where checked; the cause of the rest is unknown. The V and J calls and clone size come from that table; D and trimming were worked out from the DNA. Within this sample are 150,000 to 200,000 clones, with over 75% of them counted one time only. Roughly 9.7% of the sample is taken by the ten largest.

V ends up 1 base short and J 10 bases short, with an unmatched junction base count of 6. In the germline V gene, CDR1 corresponds to MGHRA and CDR2 to YSYEKL. Counted from cysteine to phenylalanine, this CDR3 has 15 amino acids. Only CDR3 DNA remains: 45 bases, in frame from the first base. Each collaborating institution followed its own protocols to collect whole blood in K2EDTA tubes. For TCRbeta analysis, collaborators shipped samples in one of three forms: frozen whole blood, isolated PBMCs, or DNA extracted from either of those sample types. The rearrangement joined TRBV4-1 to TRBJ1-6; TRBD1 agrees with 8 junctional bases. This TCR came from a human donor with active or convalescent COVID-19. The donor label of this sample is uncertain. Sample: peripheral blood. The DNA is as follows: TGCGCCAGCAGCCAAGTTGTCAGGGGGCTCTCACCCCTCCACTTT. Its translation reads: CASSQVVRGLSPLHF.